This T cell receptor (beta chain) was documented in a study of cytomegalovirus exposure and HLA in healthy donors. This clone is a singleton in its sample. The PCR contained 60 Vbeta and 13 Jbeta primers. Profiled with immunoSEQ multiplex PCR; TCRdb holds only in-frame clones, not every one. The data contain roughly 160,000 clones, just under 80% of them singletons. The trim removed 4 bases at V and 8 bases at J, leaving 13 bases unmatched. The germline V gene has CDR1 MGHDK and CDR2 SYGVNS. The CDR3 spans 15 residues. V gene TRBV25-1 combines with J gene TRBJ1-2; 7 bases are shared with TRBD1. Material for sequencing was PBMCs. The source is a woman aged 45-60 years in good health and CMV-seropositive. DNA for the CDR3: TGTGCCAGCAGTGTTGCAGGGGGTGGACGGGGCGGCTACACCTTC. Translated, it gives CASSVAGGGRGGYTF.